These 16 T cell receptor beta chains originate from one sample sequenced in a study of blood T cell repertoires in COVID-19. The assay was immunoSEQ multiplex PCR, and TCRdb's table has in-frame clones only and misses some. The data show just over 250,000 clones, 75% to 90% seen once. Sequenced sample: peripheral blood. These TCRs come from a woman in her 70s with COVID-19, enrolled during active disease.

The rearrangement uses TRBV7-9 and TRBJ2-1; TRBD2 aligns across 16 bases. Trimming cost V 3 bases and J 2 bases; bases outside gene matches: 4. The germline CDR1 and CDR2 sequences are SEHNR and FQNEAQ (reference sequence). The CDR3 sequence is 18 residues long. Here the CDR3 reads CASSFSGTSGRAYNEQFF. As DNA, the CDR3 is TGTGCCAGCAGCTTCTCCGGGACTAGCGGGAGGGCCTACAATGAGCAGTTCTTC. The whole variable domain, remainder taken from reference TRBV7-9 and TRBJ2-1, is DTGVSQNPRHKITKRGQNVTFRCDPISEHNRLYWYRQTLGQGPEFLTYFQNEAQLEKSRLLSDRFSAERPKGSFSTLEIQRTEQGDSAMYLCASSFSGTSGRAYNEQFFGPGTRLTVL.

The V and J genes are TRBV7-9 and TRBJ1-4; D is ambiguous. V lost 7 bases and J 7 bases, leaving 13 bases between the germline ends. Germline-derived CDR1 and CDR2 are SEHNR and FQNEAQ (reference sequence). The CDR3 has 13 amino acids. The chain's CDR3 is CASIDSGSEKLFF. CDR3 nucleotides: TGTGCCAGCATCGACTCGGGGTCTGAAAAACTGTTTTTT.

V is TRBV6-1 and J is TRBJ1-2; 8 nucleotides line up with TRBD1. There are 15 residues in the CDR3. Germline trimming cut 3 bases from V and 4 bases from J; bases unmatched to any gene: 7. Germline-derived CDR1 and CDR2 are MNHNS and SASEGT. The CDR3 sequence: CASSDPGGPIYGYTF. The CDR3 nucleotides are TGTGCCAGCAGTGATCCAGGGGGCCCTATCTATGGCTACACCTTC.

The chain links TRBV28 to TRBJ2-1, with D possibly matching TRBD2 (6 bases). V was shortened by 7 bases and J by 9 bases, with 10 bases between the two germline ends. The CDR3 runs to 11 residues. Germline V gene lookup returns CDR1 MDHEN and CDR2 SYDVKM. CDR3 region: CASTGGSEQFF. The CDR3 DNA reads TGTGCCAGCACTGGGGGGAGTGAGCAGTTCTTC. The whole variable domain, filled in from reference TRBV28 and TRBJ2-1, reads DVKVTQSSRYLVKRTGEKVFLECVQDMDHENMFWYRQDPGLGLRLIYFSYDVKMKEKGDIPEGYSVSREKKERFSLILESASTNQTSMYLCASTGGSEQFFGPGTRLTVL.

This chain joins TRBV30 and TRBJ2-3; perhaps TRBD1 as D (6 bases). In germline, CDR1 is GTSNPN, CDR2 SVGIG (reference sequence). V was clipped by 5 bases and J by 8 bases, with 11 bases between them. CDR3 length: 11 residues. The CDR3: CAWLNRVTQYF. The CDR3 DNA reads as TGTGCCTGGCTGAACAGGGTTACGCAGTATTTT. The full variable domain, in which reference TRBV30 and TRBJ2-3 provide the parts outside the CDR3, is SQTIHQWPATLVQPVGSPLSLECTVEGTSNPNLYWYRQAAGRGLQLLFYSVGIGQISSEVPQNLSASRPQDRQFILSSKKLLLSDSGFYLCAWLNRVTQYFGPGTRLTVL.

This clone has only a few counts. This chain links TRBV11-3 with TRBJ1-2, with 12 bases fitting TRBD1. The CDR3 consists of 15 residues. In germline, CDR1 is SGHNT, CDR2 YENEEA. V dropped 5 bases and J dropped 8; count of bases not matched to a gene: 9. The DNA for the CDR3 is TGTGCCAGCAGCGCCGATGGGACAGGGGGCTGGGGCTACACCTTC. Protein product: CASSADGTGGWGYTF.

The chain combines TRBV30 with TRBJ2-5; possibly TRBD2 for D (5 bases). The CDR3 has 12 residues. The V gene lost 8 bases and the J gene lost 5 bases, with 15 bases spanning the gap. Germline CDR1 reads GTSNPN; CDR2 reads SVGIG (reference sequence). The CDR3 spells CAGGPRGETQYF. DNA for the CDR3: TGTGCCGGCGGACCCCGAGGGGAGACCCAGTACTTC.

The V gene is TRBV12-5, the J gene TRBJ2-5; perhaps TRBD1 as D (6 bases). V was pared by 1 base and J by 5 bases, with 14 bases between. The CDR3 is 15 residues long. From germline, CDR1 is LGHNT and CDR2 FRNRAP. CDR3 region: CASGLGPVGGETQYF. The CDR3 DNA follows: TGTGCTAGTGGTTTGGGACCAGTTGGGGGCGAGACCCAGTACTTC.

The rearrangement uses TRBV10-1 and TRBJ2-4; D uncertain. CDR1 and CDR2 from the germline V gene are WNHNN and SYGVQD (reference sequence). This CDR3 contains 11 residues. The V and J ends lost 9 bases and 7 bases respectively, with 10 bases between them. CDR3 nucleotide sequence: TGCGCCAGGTGGTCGGTGAACATTCAGTACTTC. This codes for CARWSVNIQYF.

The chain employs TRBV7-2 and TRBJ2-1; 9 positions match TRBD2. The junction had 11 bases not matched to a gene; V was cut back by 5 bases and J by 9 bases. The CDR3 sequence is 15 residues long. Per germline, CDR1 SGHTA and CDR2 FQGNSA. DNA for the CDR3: TGTGCCAGCAGCGCAGTTAGCGGGAGATTCGGTGAGCAGTTCTTC. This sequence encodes CASSAVSGRFGEQFF.

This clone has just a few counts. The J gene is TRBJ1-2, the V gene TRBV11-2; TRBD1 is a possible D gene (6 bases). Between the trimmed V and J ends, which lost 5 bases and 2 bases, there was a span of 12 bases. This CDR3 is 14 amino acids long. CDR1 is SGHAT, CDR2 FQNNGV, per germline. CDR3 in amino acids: CASSGRTVNYGYTF. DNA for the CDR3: TGTGCCAGCAGCGGAAGGACAGTCAACTATGGCTACACCTTC. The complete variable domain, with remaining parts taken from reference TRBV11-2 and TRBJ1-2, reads EAGVAQSPRYKIIEKRQSVAFWCNPISGHATLYWYQQILGQGPKLLIQFQNNGVVDDSQLPKDRFSAERLKGVDSTLKIQPAKLEDSAVYLCASSGRTVNYGYTFGSGTRLTVV.

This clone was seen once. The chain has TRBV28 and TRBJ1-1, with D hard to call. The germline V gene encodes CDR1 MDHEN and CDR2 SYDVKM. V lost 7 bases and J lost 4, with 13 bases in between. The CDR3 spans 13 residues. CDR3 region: CASINPRGTEAFF. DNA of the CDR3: TGTGCCAGCATCAATCCCCGGGGCACTGAAGCTTTCTTT.

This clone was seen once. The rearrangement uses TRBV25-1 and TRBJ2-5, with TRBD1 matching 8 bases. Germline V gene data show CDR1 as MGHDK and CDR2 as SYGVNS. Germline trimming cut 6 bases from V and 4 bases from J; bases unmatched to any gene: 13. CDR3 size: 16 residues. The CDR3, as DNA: TGTGCCAGCAGCCCACGAGACAGGGGTTCTCGAGAGACCCAGTACTTC. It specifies CASSPRDRGSRETQYF.

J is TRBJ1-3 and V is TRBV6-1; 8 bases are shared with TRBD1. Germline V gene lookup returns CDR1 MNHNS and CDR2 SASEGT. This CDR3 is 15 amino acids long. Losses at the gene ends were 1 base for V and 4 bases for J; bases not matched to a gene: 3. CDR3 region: CASSEGQGAGNTIYF. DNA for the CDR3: TGTGCCAGCAGTGAAGGGCAGGGGGCGGGAAACACCATATATTTT.

CDR3 protein: CASSYHSGSLLFTGELFF. The CDR3 DNA reads TGTGCCAGCAGCTATCATAGCGGGAGCCTTTTGTTCACCGGGGAGCTGTTTTTT. The chain carries TRBV7-9 and TRBJ2-2, with 9 bases that match TRBD2. This CDR3 is 18 amino acids long. V shed 4 bases, J shed 4 bases, and the junction held 13 bases outside the gene matches. Per germline, CDR1 SEHNR and CDR2 FQNEAQ (reference sequence).

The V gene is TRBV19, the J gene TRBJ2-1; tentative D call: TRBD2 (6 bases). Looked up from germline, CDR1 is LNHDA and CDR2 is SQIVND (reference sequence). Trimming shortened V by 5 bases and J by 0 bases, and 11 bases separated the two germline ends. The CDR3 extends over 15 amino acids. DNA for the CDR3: TGTGCCAGTAGTGTCAGGGAGGTCTCCTACAATGAGCAGTTCTTC. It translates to CASSVREVSYNEQFF.